Listed below are T cell receptor beta chains from one sample, sequenced in a study of OX40 agonist ivuxolimab in advanced cancers. TCRdb's copy holds only in-frame clones and misses some; the assay was immunoSEQ multiplex PCR. This repertoire shows about 62,000 clones, approximately 90% found once; its top ten account for roughly 13%. Material: CD4+ or CD8+ T cells sorted from blood, obtained in a trial of the OX40 agonist ivuxolimab. The receptors derive from an adult with an advanced solid tumor such as melanoma, head and neck, liver or kidney cancer. Each CDR3 is given with its conserved first and last residue. A D gene is named only where the DNA matches it firmly. Where a row states a size, it is once, few, many or the class of an expanded clone; other rows omit it.

D	size	V	J	DNA	CDR3
TRBD2	.	TRBV7-2	TRBJ2-3	TGTGCCAGCAGCTTCCCCTTACTAGCGAGCGACACAGATACGCAGTATTTT	CASSFPLLASDTDTQYF
TRBD2	.	TRBV19	TRBJ2-1	TGTGCCAGTAAGGTAGCGGGCCCCTACAATGAGCAGTTCTTC	CASKVAGPYNEQFF
.	.	TRBV5-6	TRBJ2-1	TGTGCCAGCAGCTTATCGCTAGCCTTGATCCCCTACAATGAGCAGTTCTTC	CASSLSLALIPYNEQFF
.	.	TRBV6-4	TRBJ2-3	TGTGCCAGCAGTGAGTTTGGGGGAAGCACAGATACGCAGTATTTT	CASSEFGGSTDTQYF
TRBD1	.	TRBV29-1	TRBJ2-7	TGCAGCGTTGTGACAGGGGCCGGCTACGAGCAGTACTTC	CSVVTGAGYEQYF
TRBD1	.	TRBV29-1	TRBJ1-1	TGCAGCGGAGGGACAGGGGTAGAAGCTTTCTTT	CSGGTGVEAFF
.	once	TRBV5-1	TRBJ2-6	TGCGCCAGCAGGCGTCCCTCTGGGGCCAACGTCCTGACTTTC	CASRRPSGANVLTF
TRBD2	.	TRBV7-9	TRBJ2-7	TGTGCCAGCAGCTACCCTACGACGGGGGGGTACGAGCAGTACTTC	CASSYPTTGGYEQYF
.	.	TRBV27	TRBJ1-1	TGTGCCAGCAGTTTGAGTGGCGACGACGGGCTTTTCTTT	CASSLSGDDGLFF
.	.	TRBV7-2	TRBJ1-1	TGTGCCAGCAGCTTATCCCCTTCGGGAGGGGGCACTGAAGCTTTCTTT	CASSLSPSGGGTEAFF
TRBD2	once	TRBV7-8	TRBJ2-5	TGTGCCAGCAGCTTATTTCGGGAGGAGGAAGAGACCCAGTACTTC	CASSLFREEEETQYF
.	.	TRBV9	TRBJ1-3	TGTGCCAGCAGCGCGGAGTCCTCTGGAAACACCATATATTTT	CASSAESSGNTIYF
.	.	TRBV9	TRBJ2-7	TGTGCCAGCAGCGTAGCCGATGGGCACTACGAGCAGTACTTC	CASSVADGHYEQYF
.	.	TRBV7-2	TRBJ2-7	TGTGCCAGCAGCTTAGGGGCCGGAGGCTACGAGCAGTACTTC	CASSLGAGGYEQYF
TRBD2	.	TRBV27	TRBJ2-7	TGTGCCAGCAGATTAGAGCGGGGTGGGTTAGTCTACGAGCAGTACTTC	CASRLERGGLVYEQYF
.	.	TRBV15	TRBJ2-6	TGTGCCACCAGCAGAGATCTGACAGGTCTCAACTCTGGGGCCAACGTCCTGACTTTC	CATSRDLTGLNSGANVLTF
.	.	TRBV13	TRBJ2-1	TGTGCCAGCAGCTCCGGACTGCCGGGGAATGAGCAGTTCTTC	CASSSGLPGNEQFF
.	.	TRBV27	TRBJ2-7	TGTGCCACCACTTTGGGGGTCGAGCAGTACTTC	CATTLGVEQYF
TRBD2	.	TRBV7-6	TRBJ2-2	TGTGCCAGCAGCTTACTCCCGCGGGAGGGTTATACCGGGGAGCTGTTTTTT	CASSLLPREGYTGELFF
.	.	TRBV7-2	TRBJ1-1	TGTGCCAGCAGCTTAGGGGGGGTGGCCATGAACACTGAAGCTTTCTTT	CASSLGGVAMNTEAFF
.	.	TRBV27	TRBJ2-7	TGTGCCAGCAGTTTATCCCCTGGGGGGTACGAGCAGTACTTC	CASSLSPGGYEQYF
TRBD2	once	TRBV18	TRBJ2-7	TGTGCCAGCTCACCCCCCCAAGGACTAGCGGGAGGCTGGTGGGTTTACGAGCAGTACTTC	CASSPPQGLAGGWWVYEQYF
TRBD1	.	TRBV9	TRBJ2-7	TGTGCCAGCAGCCCCCGGGACAGCTCCTACGAGCAGTACTTC	CASSPRDSSYEQYF
.	.	TRBV7-9	TRBJ2-5	TGTGCCAGCAGCTTGGATCTCATTCATGGGGACCAAGAGACCCAGTACTTC	CASSLDLIHGDQETQYF
TRBD1	.	TRBV7-9	TRBJ1-2	TGTGCCAGCGAAGGGGACAGGAGAAATGGCTACACCTTC	CASEGDRRNGYTF
.	.	TRBV5-1	TRBJ2-2	TGCGCCAGCAGCATCCCCGGGTCCGGGGAGCTGTTTTTT	CASSIPGSGELFF
TRBD2	.	TRBV10-1	TRBJ2-3	TGCGCCAGCAGCGAGCGGGGCTACACAGATACGCAGTATTTT	CASSERGYTDTQYF
TRBD2	medium-sized	TRBV4-2	TRBJ2-3	TGTGCCAGCAGCCAAGCCCTAGCGGGGGGGGCAGATACGCAGTATTTT	CASSQALAGGADTQYF
TRBD2	.	TRBV7-9	TRBJ2-1	TGTGCCAGCAGCCCGGGGGGGAATGAGCAGTTCTTC	CASSPGGNEQFF
.	.	TRBV4-1	TRBJ2-1	TGCGCCAGCAGCCAGACCGTCGGGGGCCCCAATGAGCAGTTCTTC	CASSQTVGGPNEQFF
TRBD1	.	TRBV18	TRBJ1-2	TGTGCCAGCTCACCCGGACAGGGATCGGGCTATGGCTACACCTTC	CASSPGQGSGYGYTF
TRBD2	.	TRBV27	TRBJ2-2	TGTGCCAGCGGTGTAGCGGGAGGAACCACCGGGGAGCTGTTTTTT	CASGVAGGTTGELFF
TRBD2	.	TRBV9	TRBJ2-1	TGTGCCAGCAGCGCAACTAGCGCCCAAGGTGATGAGCAGTTCTTC	CASSATSAQGDEQFF
.	.	TRBV5-6	TRBJ1-3	TGTGCCAGCAGCTTGGCCCACAGGGATGGAAACACCATATATTTT	CASSLAHRDGNTIYF
TRBD2	.	TRBV25-1	TRBJ2-2	TGTGCCAGCAGTGAGAGCGGGAAGGCCGGGGAGCTGTTTTTT	CASSESGKAGELFF
.	.	TRBV4-2	TRBJ1-2	TGTGCCAGCAGCCAAGAGAACGGGGATGGTGGCTATGGCTACACCTTC	CASSQENGDGGYGYTF
TRBD2	.	TRBV29-1	TRBJ2-7	TGCAGCGTTGGAGGGGAGGGGACCACCTACGAGCAGTACTTC	CSVGGEGTTYEQYF
TRBD2	.	TRBV6-1	TRBJ2-1	TGTGCCAGCAGCGCGGGACTAGCGGGAGTCAATGAGCAGTTCTTC	CASSAGLAGVNEQFF
.	.	TRBV4-3	TRBJ2-6	TGCGCCAGCAGCCAAGCCTCTGGGGCCAACGTCCTGACTTTC	CASSQASGANVLTF
.	.	TRBV9	TRBJ2-1	TGTGCCAGCAATCGGGGGACGGGCTACAATGAGCAGTTCTTC	CASNRGTGYNEQFF
TRBD1	.	TRBV29-1	TRBJ2-7	TGCAGCGGGATGACAGGGCCCTACGAGCAGTACTTC	CSGMTGPYEQYF
.	.	TRBV28	TRBJ1-1	TGTGCCAGCAGACTCGGGGCTGACGCTTTCTTT	CASRLGADAFF
.	.	TRBV13	TRBJ2-3	TGTGCCAGCAGCCCTACGGGGGGCACAGATACGCAGTATTTT	CASSPTGGTDTQYF
.	.	TRBV28	TRBJ2-3	TGTGCCTCCAATGGTCGGAGGTTTGCAGATACGCAGTATTTT	CASNGRRFADTQYF
.	.	TRBV7-9	TRBJ2-1	TGTGCCAGCAGCCCCTTAGCGGTTTACAATGAGCAGTTCTTC	CASSPLAVYNEQFF
TRBD2	.	TRBV10-2	TRBJ2-1	TGCGCCAGCGGGACTAGCGGGACTCCAAGCTACAATGAGCAGTTCTTC	CASGTSGTPSYNEQFF
.	.	TRBV11-2	TRBJ2-7	TGTGCCAGCAGCTTCGCGAGAACGGGGTACGAGCAGTACTTC	CASSFARTGYEQYF
.	.	TRBV9	TRBJ1-3	TGTGCCAGCAGCGTCGCGATCCTCACAGAATCCTCCGGAAACACCATATATTTT	CASSVAILTESSGNTIYF